What follows are 20 T cell receptor beta chains derived from one specimen sequenced in a study of T cell responses to AZD1222 COVID-19 vaccine. The table came from immunoSEQ multiplex PCR; TCRdb's copy has only in-frame clones and leaves some out. The sample includes 130,000 to 150,000 clones, roughly nine tenths of them seen just once. Source: peripheral blood, taken 28 days after the second AZD1222 dose. These receptors all come from an adult who received the AZD1222 COVID-19 vaccine.

The chain carries TRBV6-1 and TRBJ1-1; the D gene is possibly TRBD1 (5 bases). The ends were cut back, 2 bases at V and 4 bases at J, with 14 bases in the middle. The CDR3 length is 15 residues. CDR1 is MNHNS and CDR2 is SASEGT in the germline V gene. CDR3 amino acids: CASSEIGASSTEAFF. The CDR3 DNA is TGTGCCAGCAGTGAAATTGGGGCCTCGAGCACTGAAGCTTTCTTT.

The genes are TRBV28 and TRBJ2-1; D unclear. Trimming pared 10 bases from V and 2 bases from J, leaving 12 bases between. Germline V CDR1 and CDR2: MDHEN, SYDVKM. The CDR3 loop spans 13 amino acids. As DNA, the CDR3 is TGTGCCATTTCACCAGGACCCTACAATGAGCAGTTCTTC. Its protein is CAISPGPYNEQFF.

The chain carries TRBV7-9 and TRBJ2-5, with a tentative D call TRBD1 (5 bases). V shed 3 bases and J shed 3 bases, with 14 bases lying between them. The CDR3 runs to 15 residues. The germline gives CDR1 SEHNR, CDR2 FQNEAQ (reference sequence). In nucleotides, the CDR3 is TGTGCCAGCAGCTTGGGGCTTGGGAAGAAAGAGACCCAGTACTTC. Translation gives CASSLGLGKKETQYF.

V and J are TRBV5-1 and TRBJ1-4, with 10 bases fitting TRBD1. The CDR3 extends over 15 amino acids. V shed 3 bases and J 5 bases; nucleotides not matched to a gene: 4. Germline V lookup: CDR1 SGHRS, CDR2 YFSETQ. CDR3 protein: CASSSPGQGNEKLFF. The CDR3 nucleotides are TGCGCCAGCAGCTCTCCGGGACAGGGGAATGAAAAACTGTTTTTT.

With respect to this clone: At one boundary the junction diverges from the germline segment, which might be a read error. This chain connects TRBV28 to TRBJ1-5; D remains unclear. The germline V gene has CDR1 MDHEN and CDR2 SYDVKM. The CDR3 consists of 11 residues. The CDR3 region has the DNA TGTGCCAGCAGTTTTAATCGGCCCCAGCATTTT. The encoded protein is CASSFNRPQHF.

This sequence joins TRBV30 and TRBJ2-5; D may be TRBD2 (5 bases). The CDR3 is made up of 15 amino acids. Trimming cost V 1 base and J 4 bases, with 16 bases left between them. Germline CDR1 GTSNPN, CDR2 SVGIG (reference sequence). CDR3 DNA: TGTGCCTGGAGTGGACTTCAACGACGGGGAGAGACCCAGTACTTC. Protein: CAWSGLQRRGETQYF.

The chain combines TRBV5-1 with TRBJ2-7; possibly TRBD1 or TRBD2 for D (5 bases each). The CDR3 has 15 amino acids. CDR1 is SGHRS and CDR2 is YFSETQ in the germline V gene. V lost 4 bases and J 2 bases, leaving 16 bases between the germline ends. The DNA of the CDR3 is TGCGCCAGCAGCCCGGGGACCGCAAGGCCCTACGAGCAGTACTTC. As protein: CASSPGTARPYEQYF.

The J gene is TRBJ1-1, the V gene TRBV28; D uncertain. CDR3 length: 12 amino acids. Germline values: CDR1 MDHEN, CDR2 SYDVKM. The V end was cut by 3 bases, the J end by 5 bases, with 7 bases between. In DNA form, the CDR3 reads TGTGCCAGCAGTTTTTTGGTTACTGAAGCTTTCTTT. Encoded protein: CASSFLVTEAFF.

The rearrangement links TRBV11-3 to TRBJ1-2, with D perhaps matching TRBD1 (5 bases). Germline V lookup: CDR1 SGHNT, CDR2 YENEEA. V dropped 6 bases and J dropped 4 bases, with 12 bases sitting between them. The CDR3 loop spans 13 amino acids. CDR3 DNA: TGTGCCAGCAGGGCTGGGACGGCCTATGGCTACACCTTC. Its protein product is CASRAGTAYGYTF.

This chain connects TRBV7-8 to TRBJ2-1, with unresolved D. Germline V lookup: CDR1 SGHVS, CDR2 FQNEAQ. Trimming removed 5 bases at V and 5 bases at J, with 13 bases between. This CDR3 contains 14 residues. The CDR3 DNA is TGTGCCAGCAGCCCAAACCGGGTCAACAATGAGCAGTTCTTC. Translating it yields CASSPNRVNNEQFF.

The chain combines TRBV11-2 with TRBJ1-4, with D unclear. V gave up 1 base and J gave up 7 bases, with 13 bases separating them. This CDR3 contains 15 residues. Germline V lookup: CDR1 SGHAT, CDR2 FQNNGV. The CDR3 DNA follows: TGTGCCAGCAGCTTAGTGGGTAGTGGGGTTGAAAAACTGTTTTTT. Encoded protein: CASSLVGSGVEKLFF.

This rearrangement joins TRBV28 to TRBJ2-7; no clear D. The CDR3 consists of 13 residues. CDR1 MDHEN and CDR2 SYDVKM come from the germline V gene. Trimming removed 2 bases from V and 5 bases from J, with 10 bases in between. This CDR3 is CASSLNTHHEQYF. DNA of the CDR3: TGTGCCAGCAGTTTAAACACCCACCACGAGCAGTACTTC.

The gene calls are TRBV6-5 and TRBJ1-1, with D maybe TRBD1 (6 bases). The CDR3 has 14 residues. The germline V gene has CDR1 MNHEY and CDR2 SVGAGI. V lost 6 bases and J lost 4, with 15 bases in between. CDR3 sequence: CASSSQGVLTEAFF. CDR3 DNA sequence: TGTGCCAGCAGCTCACAGGGAGTTCTCACTGAAGCTTTCTTT.

This chain uses TRBV18 with TRBJ2-2; TRBD2 matches at 8 bases. The CDR3 is made up of 15 amino acids. V trimming: 0 bases; J trimming: 7 bases; junction bases outside the gene matches: 4. From germline, CDR1 is KGHSH and CDR2 LQKENI. The CDR3 bases are TGTGCCAGCTCACCACCCAGCGGGAGAATCGGGGAGCTGTTTTTT. Protein: CASSPPSGRIGELFF.

The chain joins TRBV7-9 to TRBJ2-1; no reliable D call. Germline V gives CDR1 SEHNR, CDR2 FQNEAQ (reference sequence). This CDR3 is 14 amino acids long. Trimming cost V 3 bases and J 10 bases, with 16 bases left between them. The chain's CDR3 is CASSFQSTLNEQFF. CDR3 sequence (DNA): TGTGCCAGCAGCTTTCAGTCCACCCTAAACGAGCAGTTCTTC.

The rearrangement uses TRBV30 and TRBJ1-1; the D is unclear. The V gene's germline CDR1 is GTSNPN and CDR2 SVGIG (reference sequence). This CDR3 contains 14 residues. The ends were cut back, 6 bases at V and 1 base at J, with 15 bases in the middle. CDR3 DNA sequence: TGTGCCTGTGAGGGCACCGAGGGGAACACTGAAGCTTTCTTT. Residues: CACEGTEGNTEAFF.

The chain recombines TRBV28 with TRBJ1-2; TRBD1 agrees at 11 bases. Trimming removed 3 bases from V and 6 bases from J; junction bases left unmatched: 9. In germline, CDR1 is MDHEN, CDR2 SYDVKM. The CDR3 length is 16 residues. The chain's CDR3 is CASSLIGQGASDGYTF. In nucleotides, the CDR3 is TGTGCCAGCAGTTTGATCGGACAGGGGGCTTCCGATGGCTACACCTTC.

This clone came up a few times. The chain carries TRBV5-6 and TRBJ1-2, with D hard to call. CDR1 SGHDT and CDR2 YYEEEE come from the germline V gene. V was pared by 1 base and J by 0 bases, with 10 bases between. This CDR3 contains 15 residues. The CDR3 DNA follows: TGTGCCAGCAGCTTGCCGGGCCACCCTAACTATGGCTACACCTTC. This gives the protein CASSLPGHPNYGYTF. The full variable domain, with the rest looked up from reference TRBV5-6 and TRBJ1-2, is DAGVTQSPTHLIKTRGQQVTLRCSPKSGHDTVSWYQQALGQGPQFIFQYYEEEERQRGNFPDRFSGHQFPNYSSELNVNALLLGDSALYLCASSLPGHPNYGYTFGSGTRLTVV.

The chain employs TRBV19 and TRBJ1-4, with a possible D match to TRBD1 (5 bases). V lost 1 base to trimming and J lost 16 bases, with 19 bases between them. Germline CDR1 and CDR2: LNHDA and SQIVND (reference sequence). The CDR3 is made up of 14 amino acids. CDR3 in DNA: TGTGCCAGTAGTATAGGGGGCACCGGCGGGAACGCGTTTTTT. Translating it yields CASSIGGTGGNAFF.

The chain employs TRBV4-2 and TRBJ1-4; D perhaps matches TRBD1 (6 bases). There are 14 residues in the CDR3. The germline V gene encodes CDR1 LGHNA and CDR2 YNFKEQ. Trimming removed 1 base at V and 5 bases at J, with 8 bases between. Here the CDR3 reads CASSQGQENEKLFF. The DNA of the CDR3 is TGTGCCAGCAGCCAAGGACAGGAAAATGAAAAACTGTTTTTT.